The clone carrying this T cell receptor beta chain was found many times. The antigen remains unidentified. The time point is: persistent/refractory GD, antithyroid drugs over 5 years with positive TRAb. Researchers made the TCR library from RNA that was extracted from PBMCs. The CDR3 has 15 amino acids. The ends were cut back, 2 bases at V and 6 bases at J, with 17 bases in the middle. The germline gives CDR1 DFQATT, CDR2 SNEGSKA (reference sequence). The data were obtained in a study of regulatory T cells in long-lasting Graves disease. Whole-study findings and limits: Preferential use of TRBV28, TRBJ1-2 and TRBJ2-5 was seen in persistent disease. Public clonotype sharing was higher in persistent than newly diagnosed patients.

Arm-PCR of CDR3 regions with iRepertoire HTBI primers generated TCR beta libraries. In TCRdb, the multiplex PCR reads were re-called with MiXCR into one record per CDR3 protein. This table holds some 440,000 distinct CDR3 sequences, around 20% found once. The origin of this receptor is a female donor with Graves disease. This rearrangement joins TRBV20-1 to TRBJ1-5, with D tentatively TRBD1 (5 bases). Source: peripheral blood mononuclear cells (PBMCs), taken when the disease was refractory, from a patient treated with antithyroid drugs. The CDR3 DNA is TGCAGTGCTAGAACCGGTTCGTCGGGGGGTCAGCCCCAGCATTTT. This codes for CSARTGSSGGQPQHF.